This T cell receptor beta chain was sequenced during a study of T-cell memory formation after mild COVID-19. Study-wide results and caveats: Contracting clones, day 15 to 85, had balanced CD4/CD8, and later expanders favored CD4+. Mainly in CM and EM were contracting CD4+ clones; CD8+ were in EMRA.

Points on this clonotype: Its antigen is unknown.

The CDR3 extends over 15 amino acids. CDR1 and CDR2 (germline): MNHEY, SVGEGT. V shed 8 bases and J shed 0 bases, with 17 bases lying between them. One entry per CDR3 protein, called by TCRdb with MiXCR from the 5' RACE reads. The sample yields around 180,000 distinct CDR3 sequences, under 20% seen once. The genes are TRBV6-2 or TRBV6-3 and TRBJ2-7; perhaps TRBD2 as D (5 bases). Sequenced: PBMCs or a T cell subset sorted from them (not recorded which). The sequence came from a man between 18 and 35 years old who had mild COVID-19 (a few samples of this study predate the infection). Cell type and time point are not known. The chain's CDR3 is CASFAAGRSSYEQYF. CDR3 sequence (DNA): TGTGCCAGCTTCGCGGCGGGTCGTTCCTCCTACGAGCAGTACTTC.